The clone carrying this TCR beta chain was observed a handful of times. The sample is drawn from a study of human T cells and chemical hapten exposure. This CDR3 has 16 residues. Germline lookup yields CDR1 ENHRY and CDR2 SYGVKD. The ends were cut back, 7 bases at V and 0 bases at J, with 16 bases in the middle. In TCRdb, the RACE reads were re-called with MiXCR into one record per CDR3 protein. This table has more than 75,000 distinct CDR3 sequences, around 9.5% appearing once. Time point here: pre-sensitization, week 0. The treatment was: therapeutic diphenylcyclopropenone sensitization with weekly scalp DPC.

The rearrangement uses TRBV10-3 and TRBJ1-3; TRBD1 might be the D (5 bases). The receptor comes from a woman aged 40 to 50 with alopecia areata. Some clones in this sample may be carry-over from other donors' samples. The input for sequencing was whole blood, taken in connection with sensitization to the hapten diphenylcyclopropenone (DPC). CDR3 nucleotide sequence: TGTGCCATCATTTCCGTGGGGGGAGACTCTGGAAACACCATATATTTT. This sequence encodes CAIISVGGDSGNTIYF.